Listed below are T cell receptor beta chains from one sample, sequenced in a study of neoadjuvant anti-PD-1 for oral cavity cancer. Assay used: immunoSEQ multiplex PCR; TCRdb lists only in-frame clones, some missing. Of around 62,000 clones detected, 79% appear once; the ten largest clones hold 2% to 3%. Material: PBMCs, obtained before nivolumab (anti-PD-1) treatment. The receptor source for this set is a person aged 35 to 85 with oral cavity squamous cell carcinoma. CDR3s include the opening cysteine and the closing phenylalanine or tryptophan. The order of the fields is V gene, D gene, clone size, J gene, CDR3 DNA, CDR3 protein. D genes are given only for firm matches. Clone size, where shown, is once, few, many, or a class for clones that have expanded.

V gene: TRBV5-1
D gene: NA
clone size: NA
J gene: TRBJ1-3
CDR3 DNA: TGCGCCAGCAGCTCGGGGGGCGCGGGCGGAAACACCATATATTTT
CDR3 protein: CASSSGGAGGNTIYF

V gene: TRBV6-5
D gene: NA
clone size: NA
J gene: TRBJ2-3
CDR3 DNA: TGTGCCAGCAAGGGTGCCCGAGATACGCAGTATTTT
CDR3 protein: CASKGARDTQYF

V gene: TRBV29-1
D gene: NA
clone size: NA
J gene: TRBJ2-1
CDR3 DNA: TGCAGCGCCCGCCGACAGTCCCACAATGAGCAGTTCTTC
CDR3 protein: CSARRQSHNEQFF

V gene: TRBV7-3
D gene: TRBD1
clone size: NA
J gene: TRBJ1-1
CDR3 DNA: TGTGCCAGTGCGACAGGGGCAAACACTGAAGCTTTCTTT
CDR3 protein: CASATGANTEAFF

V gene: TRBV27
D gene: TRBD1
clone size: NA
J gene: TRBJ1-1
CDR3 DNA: TGTGCCAGCAGGTTACAGGGGCGGGCTGAAGCTTTCTTT
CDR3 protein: CASRLQGRAEAFF

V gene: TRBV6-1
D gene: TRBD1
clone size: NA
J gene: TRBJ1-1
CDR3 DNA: TGTGCCAGCAGTAGAGGACAGGGAAAGGCCACTGAAGCTTTCTTT
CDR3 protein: CASSRGQGKATEAFF

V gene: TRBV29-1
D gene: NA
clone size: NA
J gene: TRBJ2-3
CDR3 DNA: TGCAGCGCTGTAAGACAGCAAGGCACAGATACGCAGTATTTT
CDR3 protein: CSAVRQQGTDTQYF

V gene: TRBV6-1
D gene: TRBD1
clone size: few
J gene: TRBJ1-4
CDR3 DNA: TGTGCCAGCAGAGACAGGGGTTGGGGAGAAAAACTGTTTTTT
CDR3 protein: CASRDRGWGEKLFF

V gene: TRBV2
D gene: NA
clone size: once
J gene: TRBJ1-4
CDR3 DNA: TGTGCCAGCAGTCAGCTCACAACTAATGAAAAACTGTTTTTT
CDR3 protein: CASSQLTTNEKLFF

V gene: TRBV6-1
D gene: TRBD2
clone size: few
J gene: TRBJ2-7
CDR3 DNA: TGTGCCAGCAGGTCTACTAGCGGCGAAACCTACGAGCAGTACTTC
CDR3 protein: CASRSTSGETYEQYF

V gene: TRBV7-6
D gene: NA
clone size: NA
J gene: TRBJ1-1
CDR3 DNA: TGTGCCAGCAGCGAGGGGAGAGGAGCTGAAGCTTTCTTT
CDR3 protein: CASSEGRGAEAFF

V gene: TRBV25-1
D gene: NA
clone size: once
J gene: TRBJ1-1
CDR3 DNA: TGTGCCAGCAGTGAAAAGGGGGGCTGGACTGAAGCTTTCTTT
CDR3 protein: CASSEKGGWTEAFF

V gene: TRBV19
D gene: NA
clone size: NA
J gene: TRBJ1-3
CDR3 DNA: TGTGCCAGTAGGCGGACGGACCACTCTCGCATCTCTGGAAACACCATATATTTT
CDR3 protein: CASRRTDHSRISGNTIYF

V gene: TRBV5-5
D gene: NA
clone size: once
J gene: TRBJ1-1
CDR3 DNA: TGTGCCAGCAGCTTGAGTTCTGGGCCCGAGGCTTTCTTT
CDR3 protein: CASSLSSGPEAFF

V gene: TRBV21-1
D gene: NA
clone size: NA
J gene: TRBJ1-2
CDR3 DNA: TGTGCCAGCAGCAAAGAACCTCCGTGGCGCTATGGCTACACCTTC
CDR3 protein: CASSKEPPWRYGYTF

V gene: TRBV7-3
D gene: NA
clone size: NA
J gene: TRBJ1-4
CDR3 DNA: TGTGCCAGCAGCTTAAATACGGGGGTTACTAATGAAAAACTGTTTTTT
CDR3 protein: CASSLNTGVTNEKLFF

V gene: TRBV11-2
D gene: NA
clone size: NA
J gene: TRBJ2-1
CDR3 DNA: TGTGCCAGCAGCTTAGGCCATTACAATGAGCAGTTCTTC
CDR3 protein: CASSLGHYNEQFF

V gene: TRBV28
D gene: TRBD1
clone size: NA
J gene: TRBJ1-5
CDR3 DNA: TGTGCCAGCAGTCCCCGGGACAGGGGGCCTCGGCAGCCCCAGCATTTT
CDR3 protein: CASSPRDRGPRQPQHF

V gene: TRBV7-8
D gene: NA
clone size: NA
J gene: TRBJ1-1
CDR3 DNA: TGTGCCAGCAGCTTAGAATCATTTGACACTGAAGCTTTCTTT
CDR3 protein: CASSLESFDTEAFF

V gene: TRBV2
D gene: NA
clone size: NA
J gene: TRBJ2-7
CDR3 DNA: TGTGCCAGCAGTGAGGAGGGGGGTCGCTCCTACGAGCAGTACTTC
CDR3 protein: CASSEEGGRSYEQYF

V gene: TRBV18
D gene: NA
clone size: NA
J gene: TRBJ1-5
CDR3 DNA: TGTGCCAGCTCACCTACAGGGTCGGCTCAGCCCCAGCATTTT
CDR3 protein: CASSPTGSAQPQHF

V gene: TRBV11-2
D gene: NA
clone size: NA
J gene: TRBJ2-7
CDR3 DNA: TGTGCCAGCAGCTTAGTAGACGAGCAGTACTTC
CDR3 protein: CASSLVDEQYF

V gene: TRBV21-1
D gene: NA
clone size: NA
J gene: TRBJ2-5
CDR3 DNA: TGTGCCAGCAGCAAACCCCAGAACAAGGCGCGCCGTTCCCCGGCAAAAGAGACCCAGTACTTC
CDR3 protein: CASSKPQNKARRSPAKETQYF

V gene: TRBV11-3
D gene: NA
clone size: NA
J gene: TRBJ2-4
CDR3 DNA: TGTGCCAGCAGCTTAGATATGAGCGACATTCAGTACTTC
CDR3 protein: CASSLDMSDIQYF

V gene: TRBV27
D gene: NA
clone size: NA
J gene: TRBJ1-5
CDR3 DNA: TGTGCCAGCAGTTTATTAGGGGGGCGGAGCGGCAATCAGCCCCAGCATTTT
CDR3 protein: CASSLLGGRSGNQPQHF

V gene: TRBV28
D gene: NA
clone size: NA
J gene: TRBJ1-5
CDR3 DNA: TGTGCCAGCCATGAGGGCAATCAGCCCCAGCATTTT
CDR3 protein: CASHEGNQPQHF